This TCR beta chain emerged from a study of blood T cell repertoires in COVID-19. This clone is a singleton in its sample. Here immunoSEQ multiplex PCR was the method, and the copy in TCRdb shows in-frame clones only, minus some. In the table there are roughly 96,000 clones, 82% of which are singletons. This CDR3 has 13 amino acids. Trimming cost V 8 bases and J 7 bases; bases outside gene matches: 7. The sample taken for sequencing was peripheral blood. The sequence was collected from a man of 80 years or more with acute or convalescent COVID-19. The chain employs TRBV12-3 or TRBV12-4 and TRBJ2-1, with 8 nucleotides matching TRBD2. In DNA form, the CDR3 reads TGTGCCAGCCGTCGGGGGGGTATGAATGAGCAGTTCTTC. Amino acids: CASRRGGMNEQFF.